This TCR beta chain was observed in a study of tumor and adjacent non-tumor tissue in lung cancer. Study-wide results and limits: In normal lung, the top 100 clones were significantly more dominant than in tumor. TCR diversity was significantly greater in tumor than normal lung tissue.

RNA was extracted from bulk tissue without any cell sorting. Distant lung tissue was collected more than 3 cm away from the tumor edge. Chemotherapy-naive patients with new lung cancer underwent thoracic surgery in China, August–November 2014. The CDR3 runs to 14 residues. Germline CDR1 MNHNS, CDR2 SASEGT. As to this clonotype: Its antigen remains unknown. Since no conserved phenylalanine or tryptophan closes the CDR3, a read error is the likely cause.

A modified ARM-PCR protocol with three rounds of nested PCR amplified TCRbeta. TCRdb independently ran MiXCR on the multiplex PCR reads; one entry per CDR3 protein. Among tens of thousands of distinct CDR3 sequences, about 61% were seen once, and the ten largest hold about 31%. The sequenced sample was distant non-tumor lung tissue. The TCR originated in a man between 65 and 79 years old with non-small cell lung cancer. The V gene is TRBV6-1, the J gene TRBJ2-1, with D possibly matching TRBD1 (6 bases). The CDR3, as DNA: TGTGTCAGCAGACAGGACAAGGGCTACAATGAGCAGTTCCTC. Translated, it gives CVSRQDKGYNEQFL.